The text below deals with one T cell receptor beta chain. Germline CDR1 SGHTA, CDR2 FQGTGA. The CDR3 totals 17 residues. The V end was cut by 4 bases, the J end by 0 bases, with 15 bases between. These data come from a study of blood T cell repertoires in COVID-19. Across the study: T cells, B-cell-depleted T cells, or PBMCs supplied cDNA or gDNA.

In the original workflow: From reference gene primer amplification, estimates of nucleated cell counts were derived. Repertoires were generated with immunoSEQ multiplex PCR, while TCRdb's copy carries only in-frame clones and drops some. V and J calls plus clone size are reproduced from that table; the DNA served to infer D and trimming. The sample shows fewer than 200,000 clones, about three quarters of them seen only once. The sequence was collected from a woman aged 70-85 years with acute or convalescent COVID-19. The chain joins TRBV7-3 to TRBJ2-2, with D maybe TRBD1 (6 bases). Sequences were obtained from peripheral blood. As DNA, the CDR3 is TGTGCCAGCAGCTCCGGTCCAGGGGCTGCGAACACCGGGGAGCTGTTTTTT. Residues: CASSSGPGAANTGELFF. Variable domain in full (rest from reference TRBV7-3 and TRBJ2-2): GAGVSQTPSNKVTEKGKYVELRCDPISGHTALYWYRQSLGQGPEFLIYFQGTGAADDSGLPNDRFFAVRPEGSVSTLKIQRTERGDSAVYLCASSSGPGAANTGELFFGEGSRLTVL.